This entry concerns a single TCR beta chain. Antigen specificity is unknown. Per the germline V gene, CDR1 is SGHRS and CDR2 is YFSETQ. CDR3 length equals 14 residues. Trimming took 4 bases from V and 5 from J, leaving 15 bases between them. The time point was: patch test 2, 6 weeks after DPC sensitization. Described treatment: therapeutic diphenylcyclopropenone sensitization with weekly scalp DPC. The sample comes from a study of human T cells and chemical hapten exposure. The overall study: TCR yields per sample varied, mainly owing to small pooled library volume differences. Broader study findings: Significantly more large CDR3 similarity clusters were formed by expanded TCRs than by controls.

Each CDR3 protein gets one entry after TCRdb re-called the RACE reads with MiXCR. This sample has under 450,000 distinct CDR3 sequences, with 6% to 7% found just once. The sequences come from whole blood, collected in connection with sensitization to the hapten diphenylcyclopropenone (DPC). The J gene is TRBJ2-5, the V gene TRBV5-1; either TRBD1 or TRBD2 may fit D (5 bases each). The source of this sequence is a woman in her late teens or twenties with alopecia areata. Some clones in this sample may be carry-over from other donors' samples. CDR3 DNA: TGCGCCAGCAGCCGGGGACCCCGCGGCGAGACCCAGTACTTC. It specifies CASSRGPRGETQYF.